Given below is one T cell receptor beta chain in context. There is no known antigen for this receptor. No base qualities exist here, and no much larger clone lies one base off it. The data stem from a study of T cells in Graves' hyperthyroidism and ophthalmopathy (dated by TCRdb to about 2019). About the study as a whole: Peripheral blood was collected at initial diagnosis, before any treatment. To identify TCR V-J signatures that set the groups apart, the researchers used a discovery cohort of more than 95 patients, made up of around 40 with Graves' ophthalmopathy and 57 with stable Graves' hyperthyroidism. Prospective prediction of ophthalmopathy was tested in an independent validation cohort consisting of 18 hyperthyroidism patients and 15 to 17 patients who later progressed to ophthalmopathy. The roughly 100 discovery patients were randomly split 7:3 into training and test sets. In addition, the study compared T-cell repertoires in thyroid tissue and in blood from about 6 Graves' hyperthyroidism patients. After blood sampling, hyperthyroidism patients were treated with methimazole at a starting dose of 30 mg daily, and ophthalmopathy patients were treated with high-dose intravenous methylprednisolone. The paper describes TCR Vbeta CDR3 sequencing of 120 to 150 peripheral blood samples, made up of 43 ophthalmopathy patients, some 80 hyperthyroidism patients and approximately 17 progressor patients.

Graves' hyperthyroidism was defined as stable when no progression to ophthalmopathy occurred over 18 months of follow-up. Hyperthyroidism patients were aged 18 to 65 years and newly diagnosed, with disease duration of less than 2 months. Patients with uncontrolled infections, other autoimmune diseases, pregnancy or lactation were excluded. Diagnoses were established on the basis of clinical symptoms, serum thyroxine and TRAb, thyroid ultrasound, and orbital computed tomography. Ficoll-Paque density gradient centrifugation was used to isolate PBMCs from approximately 11 ml of fresh peripheral blood. Total RNA was extracted with Trizol reagent, and quality was checked on an Agilent 2100 Bioanalyzer. TCR beta CDR3 regions were amplified from RNA transcripts. For the first round of RT-PCR on the TCR CDR3, the HTBI primer set was used together with the Qiagen OneStep RT-PCR kit. The libraries were constructed in a second round of multiplex PCR and then size-selected and purified. The libraries were sequenced on an Illumina HiSeq2000 using paired-end 100 bp reads. Per the source publication's procedure: SOAPnuke was used to process the raw data, throwing out any read that contained adapters or uncalled bases, had a mean Phred below 15, or lacked an exact constant-primer or identifier match. COPE v1.2.5 was used to merge the high-quality paired reads, and each unique nucleotide sequence was defined as a clonotype. MiTCR v1.1 was used to align clonotypes to the IMGT TRBV, TRBD and TRBJ reference segments. The analysis included only V-J combinations with a frequency above 0.0001, which together covered approximately 99% of the repertoires. The TCS score was defined as the ratio of F50 (clonal expansion) to E x V (chaos), calculated using BLOSUM62-based TCRdist between CDR3 peptides within each V-J. Welch's t-statistics and random forest reduced several hundred V-J features to roughly 13, which were used in a naive Bayes classifier (R e1071). The Morisita-Horn index was used to measure how similar the thyroid and blood repertoires were. TCRdb trimmed public reads at Q25 via fastp, called clones via MiXCR and kept in-frame beta chains. Each entry is one CDR3 protein sequence, shown with its most common DNA and genes. TCRdb, not the authors, supplied the V and J calls. The sample table shows roughly 840,000 distinct CDR3 sequences, and over 35% are seen once. The ten largest make up over 8% of the sample.

Overall study outcomes, separate from this receptor: Sample size was not statistically predetermined, and blinding of investigators to group allocation was not performed. Most expanded thyroid clonotypes (frequency above 0.001) were also found in blood, which suggests that blood repertoires may mirror thyroid immune responses. A 13 V-J signature model separated ophthalmopathy from stable hyperthyroidism, with about 90% sensitivity and about 81% specificity in cross-validation and 80%/75% in testing. In validation, the model predicted progression to ophthalmopathy a median of 6.5 months before onset, with about 70% sensitivity and more than 72% specificity.

Sequencing was done on a sample of blood. This clonotype was obtained from a man aged 18-30 years with Graves' hyperthyroidism.

The CDR3: CASSSGGQAHQPQHF. The DNA is TGTGCCAGCAGTTCTGGGGGACAGGCCCATCAGCCCCAGCATTTT. The V and J segments used are TRBV6-4 and TRBJ1-5, with TRBD1 identical over 8 junction bases. Relative to germline, V is missing 5 bases and J is missing 5 bases, with 8 bases of the junction outside any gene match. The CDR3 has 15 amino acids, counting the end cysteine and phenylalanine. The only DNA kept is the CDR3, 45 bases in frame from the first base. CDR1 is given as MRHNA and CDR2 as SNTAGT, both from the germline V gene.